Detailed here is one T cell receptor beta chain. The antigen is unknown. This entry belongs to a study of cytomegalovirus exposure and HLA in healthy donors. Study-wide results and limits: According to a subsequent analysis, TCR clusters from the first cohort were inclined to appear together in the roughly 120 validation repertoires. TCR beta chains numbering about 160 were designated cytomegalovirus-associated. Rare TCR sequences dominated, though some public TCRs recurred in many donors.

Clones were sequenced by immunoSEQ multiplex PCR, and TCRdb holds only the in-frame ones, with some missing. This sample has 150,000 to 200,000 clones, with about nine tenths found just once. It was the approximately 120-subject validation cohort, separate from the approximately 620-subject first cohort, to which the donors belonged. V lost 3 bases to trimming and J lost 7 bases, with 13 bases between them. CDR1 SGHRS and CDR2 YFSETQ come from the germline V gene. CDR3 length: 13 residues. The V and J genes are TRBV5-1 and TRBJ1-1, with a possible D match to TRBD1 (5 bases). Specimen: PBMCs. The source is a young woman in good health and CMV-seropositive. CDR3 amino acids: CASSWGDSLEAFF. Here the CDR3 DNA reads TGCGCCAGCAGCTGGGGTGACAGCCTTGAAGCTTTCTTT.